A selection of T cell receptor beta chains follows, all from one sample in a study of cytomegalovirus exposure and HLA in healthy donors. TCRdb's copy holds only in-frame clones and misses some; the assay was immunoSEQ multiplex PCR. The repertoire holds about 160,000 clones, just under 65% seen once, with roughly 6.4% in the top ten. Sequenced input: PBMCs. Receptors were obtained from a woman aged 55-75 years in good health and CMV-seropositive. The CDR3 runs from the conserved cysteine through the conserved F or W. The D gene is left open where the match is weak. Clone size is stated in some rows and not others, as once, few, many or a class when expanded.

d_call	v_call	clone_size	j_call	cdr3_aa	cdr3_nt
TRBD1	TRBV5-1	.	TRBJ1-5	CASSPGQGAGQPQHF	TGCGCCAGCAGCCCGGGACAGGGGGCAGGGCAGCCCCAGCATTTT
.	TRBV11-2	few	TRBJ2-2	CASSSWTDSTGELFF	TGTGCCAGCAGCTCCTGGACAGATTCCACCGGGGAGCTGTTTTTT
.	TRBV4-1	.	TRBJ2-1	CASSQDPASERSQQFF	TGCGCCAGCAGCCAAGACCCGGCGTCTGAGAGGAGCCAGCAGTTCTTC
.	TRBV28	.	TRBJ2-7	CASSFAGVYEQYF	TGTGCCAGCAGTTTTGCAGGGGTCTACGAGCAGTACTTC
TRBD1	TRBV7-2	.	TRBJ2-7	CASSKPGQGAYEQYF	TGTGCCAGCAGCAAGCCGGGACAGGGAGCGTACGAGCAGTACTTC
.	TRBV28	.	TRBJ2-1	CASSQITIQGYNEQFF	TGTGCCAGCAGCCAAATAACCATCCAGGGTTACAATGAGCAGTTCTTC
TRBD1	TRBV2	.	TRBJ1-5	CASSDRTGRQPQHF	TGTGCCAGCAGTGATCGGACAGGGCGACAGCCCCAGCATTTT
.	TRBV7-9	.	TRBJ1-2	CASSTPDGTTTNYGYTF	TGTGCCAGCAGCACCCCTGATGGGACAACGACTAACTATGGCTACACCTTC
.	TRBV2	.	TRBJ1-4	CASSRSLSVSTNEKLFF	TGTGCCAGCAGTCGGAGCTTATCGGTGTCAACTAATGAAAAACTGTTTTTT
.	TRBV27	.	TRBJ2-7	CASSRTTAYEQYF	TGTGCCAGCAGCCGGACTACTGCTTACGAGCAGTACTTC
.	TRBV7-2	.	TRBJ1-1	CASSGGGSFIDTEAFF	TGTGCCAGCAGTGGGGGGGGAAGTTTTATTGACACTGAAGCTTTCTTT
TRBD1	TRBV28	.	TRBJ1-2	CASRRTGGNGYTF	TGTGCCAGCAGACGGACAGGGGGGAATGGCTACACCTTC
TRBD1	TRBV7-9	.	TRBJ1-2	CASSGGVGTGNYGYTF	TGTGCCAGCAGCGGCGGGGTTGGGACAGGGAACTATGGCTACACCTTC
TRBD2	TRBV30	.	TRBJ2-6	CAWSLAGGANVLTF	TGTGCCTGGAGTCTAGCGGGAGGGGCCAACGTCCTGACTTTC
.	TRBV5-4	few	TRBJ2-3	CASSAGTPTDTQYF	TGTGCCAGCAGCGCCGGGACACCCACAGATACGCAGTATTTT
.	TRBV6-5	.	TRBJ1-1	CASTSLPSSHTEAFF	TGTGCCAGCACTAGCCTACCGAGTTCCCACACTGAAGCTTTCTTT
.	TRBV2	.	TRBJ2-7	CASSDGGVSSYEQYF	TGTGCCAGCAGTGACGGCGGGGTGAGCTCCTACGAGCAGTACTTC
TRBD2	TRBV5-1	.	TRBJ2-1	CASRLAGGSSYNEQFF	TGCGCCAGTAGACTAGCGGGAGGGAGCTCCTACAATGAGCAGTTCTTC
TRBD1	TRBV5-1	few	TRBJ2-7	CASSLTGQTYEQYF	TGCGCCAGCAGCCTAACGGGACAGACCTACGAGCAGTACTTC
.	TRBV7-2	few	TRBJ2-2	CASSFGGFRTGELFF	TGTGCCAGCAGCTTTGGCGGGTTCCGCACCGGGGAGCTGTTTTTT
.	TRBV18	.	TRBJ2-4	CASSLAGQGIHIQYF	TGTGCCAGCTCATTAGCGGGACAGGGAATCCACATTCAGTACTTC
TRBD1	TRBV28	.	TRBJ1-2	CASSLPGTGIYGYTF	TGTGCCAGCAGTTTACCCGGGACAGGGATATATGGCTACACCTTC
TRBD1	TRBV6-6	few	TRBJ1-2	CASSYSGDRGSGYTF	TGTGCCAGCAGTTACTCGGGGGACAGGGGATCTGGCTACACCTTC